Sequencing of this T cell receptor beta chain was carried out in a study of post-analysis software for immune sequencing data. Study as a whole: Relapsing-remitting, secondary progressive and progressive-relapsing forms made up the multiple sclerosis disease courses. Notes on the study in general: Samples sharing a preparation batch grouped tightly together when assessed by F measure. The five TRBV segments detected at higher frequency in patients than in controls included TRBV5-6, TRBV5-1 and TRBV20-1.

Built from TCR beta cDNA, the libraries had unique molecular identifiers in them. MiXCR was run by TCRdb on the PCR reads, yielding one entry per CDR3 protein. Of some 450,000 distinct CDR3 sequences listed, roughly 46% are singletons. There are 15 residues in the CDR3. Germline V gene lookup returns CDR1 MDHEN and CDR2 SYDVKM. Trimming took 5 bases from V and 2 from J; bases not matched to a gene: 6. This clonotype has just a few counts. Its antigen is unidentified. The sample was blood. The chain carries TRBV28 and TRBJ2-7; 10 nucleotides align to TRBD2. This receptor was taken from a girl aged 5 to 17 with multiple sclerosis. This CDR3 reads CASSPGLAEPYEQYF. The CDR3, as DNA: TGTGCCAGCAGTCCCGGACTAGCGGAGCCCTACGAGCAGTACTTC.